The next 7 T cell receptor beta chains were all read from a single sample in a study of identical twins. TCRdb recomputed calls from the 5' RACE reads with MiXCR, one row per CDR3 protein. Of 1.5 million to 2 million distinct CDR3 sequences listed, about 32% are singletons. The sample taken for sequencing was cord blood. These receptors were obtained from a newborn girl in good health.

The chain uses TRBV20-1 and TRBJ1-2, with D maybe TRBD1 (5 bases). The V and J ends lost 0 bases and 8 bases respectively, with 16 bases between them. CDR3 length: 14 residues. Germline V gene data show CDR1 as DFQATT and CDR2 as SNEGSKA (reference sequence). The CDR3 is CSAREDDLGGGYTF. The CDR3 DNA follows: TGCAGTGCTAGAGAGGACGACCTTGGGGGGGGCTACACCTTC.

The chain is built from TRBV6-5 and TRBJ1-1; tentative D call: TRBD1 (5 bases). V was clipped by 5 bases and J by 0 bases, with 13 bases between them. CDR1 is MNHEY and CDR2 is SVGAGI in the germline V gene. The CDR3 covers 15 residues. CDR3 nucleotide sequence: TGTGCCAGCAGTACCCAGGGACTCCTGAACACTGAAGCTTTCTTT. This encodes CASSTQGLLNTEAFF.

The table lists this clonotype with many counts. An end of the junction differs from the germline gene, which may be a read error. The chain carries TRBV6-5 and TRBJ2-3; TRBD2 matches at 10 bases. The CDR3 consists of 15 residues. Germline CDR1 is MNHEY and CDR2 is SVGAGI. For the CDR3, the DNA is TGCGCCAGCAGCTATGGACTAGCGGGCACAGATACGCAGTATTTT. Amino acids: CASSYGLAGTDTQYF.

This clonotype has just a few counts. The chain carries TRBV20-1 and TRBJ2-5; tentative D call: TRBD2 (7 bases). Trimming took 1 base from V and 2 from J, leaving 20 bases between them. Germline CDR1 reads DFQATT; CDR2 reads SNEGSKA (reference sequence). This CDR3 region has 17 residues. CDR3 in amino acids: CSARAPQRGRGQETQYF. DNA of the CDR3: TGCAGTGCTAGAGCTCCACAACGAGGGAGGGGGCAAGAGACCCAGTACTTC.

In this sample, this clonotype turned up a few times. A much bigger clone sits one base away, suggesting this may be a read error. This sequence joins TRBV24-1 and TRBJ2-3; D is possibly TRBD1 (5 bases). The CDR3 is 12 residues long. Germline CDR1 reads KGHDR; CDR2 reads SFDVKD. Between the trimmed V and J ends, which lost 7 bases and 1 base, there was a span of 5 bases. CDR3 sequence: CATRTGTDTQYF. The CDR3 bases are TGTGCCACCAGGACAGGCACAGATACGCAGTATTTT.

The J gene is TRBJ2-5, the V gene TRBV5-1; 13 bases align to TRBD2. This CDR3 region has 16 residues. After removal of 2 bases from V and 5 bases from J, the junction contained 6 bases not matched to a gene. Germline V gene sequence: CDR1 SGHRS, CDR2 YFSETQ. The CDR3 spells CASSLGTSGVRETQYF. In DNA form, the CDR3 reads TGCGCCAGCAGCTTAGGGACTAGCGGGGTTAGGGAGACCCAGTACTTC.

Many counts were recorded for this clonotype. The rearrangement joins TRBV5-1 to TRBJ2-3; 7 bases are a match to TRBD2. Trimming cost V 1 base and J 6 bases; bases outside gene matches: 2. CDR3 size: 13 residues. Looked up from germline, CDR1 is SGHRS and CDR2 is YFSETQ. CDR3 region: CASSLMGGDTQYF. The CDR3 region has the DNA TGCGCCAGCAGCTTGATGGGGGGGGATACGCAGTATTTT.